This T cell receptor (beta chain) is drawn from a study of Graves' ophthalmopathy and Graves' hyperthyroidism. Amplification targeted the TCR beta CDR3 regions, with RNA transcripts as the source material. RT-PCR was first run with HTBI primers, then multiplex PCR in a second round. One entry per CDR3 protein results from TCRdb running MiXCR on the multiplex PCR reads. The repertoire holds 200,000 to 250,000 distinct CDR3 sequences, about 22% seen once, with roughly 40% in the top ten. Germline CDR1 GTSNPN, CDR2 SVGIG (reference sequence). This CDR3 is 10 amino acids long. The V and J ends lost 5 bases and 10 bases respectively, with 11 bases between them. At least ten counts were recorded for this clonotype.

The sequence derives from a woman in her 50s with Graves' ophthalmopathy. This chain uses TRBV30 with TRBJ1-1; D might be TRBD1 (6 bases). The sequenced sample was peripheral blood. The CDR3 region is CAWAQGPAFF. The CDR3, as DNA: TGTGCCTGGGCACAGGGCCCAGCTTTCTTT. Looking up the rest from reference TRBV30 and TRBJ1-1 gives the full variable domain: SQTIHQWPATLVQPVGSPLSLECTVEGTSNPNLYWYRQAAGRGLQLLFYSVGIGQISSEVPQNLSASRPQDRQFILSSKKLLLSDSGFYLCAWAQGPAFFGQGTRLTVV.